This TCR beta chain was identified in a study of human thymus T cells. Produced via immunoSEQ multiplex PCR; TCRdb's table is partial and in-frame only. The repertoire holds more than 70,000 clones, with roughly 96% as singletons. Resections obtained during corrective heart surgery supplied the thymus tissue. Donation was from healthy Finnish infants who were having corrective surgery that addressed congenital heart defects. Trimming removed 0 bases at V and 0 bases at J, with 20 bases between. The germline CDR1 and CDR2 sequences are SGHDN and FVKESK. This CDR3 is 19 amino acids long. Specimen: thymus tissue. The chain has TRBV14 and TRBJ2-5, with D perhaps matching TRBD2 (6 bases). The origin of this receptor is a boy younger than two with a congenital heart defect but otherwise immunologically healthy. The CDR3 DNA reads as TGTGCCAGCAGCCAAGACCCGGAAGCGGGCCTTCAGTACCAAGAGACCCAGTACTTC. It yields the protein CASSQDPEAGLQYQETQYF.